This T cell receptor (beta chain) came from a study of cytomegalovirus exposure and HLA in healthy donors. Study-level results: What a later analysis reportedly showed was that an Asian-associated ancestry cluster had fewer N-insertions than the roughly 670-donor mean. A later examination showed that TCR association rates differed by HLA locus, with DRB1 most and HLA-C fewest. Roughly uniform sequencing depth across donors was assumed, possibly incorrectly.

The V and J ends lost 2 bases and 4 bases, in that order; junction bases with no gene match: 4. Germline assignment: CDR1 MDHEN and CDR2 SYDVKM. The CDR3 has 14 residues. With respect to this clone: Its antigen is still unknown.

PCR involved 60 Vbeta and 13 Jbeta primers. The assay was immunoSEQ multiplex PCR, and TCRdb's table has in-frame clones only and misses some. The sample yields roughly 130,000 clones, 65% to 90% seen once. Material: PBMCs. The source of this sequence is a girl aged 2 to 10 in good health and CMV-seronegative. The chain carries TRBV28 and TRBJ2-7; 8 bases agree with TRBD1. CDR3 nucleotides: TGTGCCAGCAGTTTACAGGGGGCGCGGTACGAGCAGTACTTC. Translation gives CASSLQGARYEQYF.